This T cell receptor beta chain was identified during a study of cytomegalovirus exposure and HLA in healthy donors. PCR used 60 Vbeta primers and 13 Jbeta primers. The protocol was immunoSEQ multiplex PCR, while the TCRdb copy is restricted to in-frame clones and leaves out a portion. The data show 150,000 to 180,000 clones, with over 65% seen just once and around 1.9% held by the top ten. The CDR3 spans 16 residues. The germline V gene encodes CDR1 MDHEN and CDR2 SYDVKM. Trimming took off 5 bases at V and 0 bases at J, with 14 bases between the two ends. As to this clone: The antigen is unknown.

The study, taken as a whole, reports: A list of approximately 150 TCR beta chains associated with cytomegalovirus was given. After further analysis at a later stage, 16,951 TCR beta sequences were associated with HLA alleles at 0.05 false discovery rate. Most TCR beta V segments were productive about 90% or about 30% of the time in an earlier analysis. There was a cluster of highly shared sequence variants that was likely a sequencing artifact.

The source material was PBMCs. This TCR was recovered from a man aged 25-40 years in good health and CMV-seronegative. The V and J genes are TRBV28 and TRBJ1-5; D not resolved. CDR3 residues: CASSPSSEYSNQPQHF. The CDR3 DNA sequence: TGTGCCAGCAGTCCCTCTAGTGAATATAGCAATCAGCCCCAGCATTTT.